What follows describes a single TCR beta chain. The target antigen is unknown. The test was conducted at deep level. Across several immunoSEQ plates, the genomic DNA of each subset was split evenly. The protocol was immunoSEQ multiplex PCR, while the TCRdb copy is restricted to in-frame clones and leaves out a portion. The profile shows about 2,200,000 clones, 85% to 95% of them singletons. Naive CD8 cells, CD45RO-negative and positively selected for CCR7, excluded terminally differentiated effector memory CD45RA+ cells. The germline V and J ends were trimmed by 6 bases and 6 bases, with 16 bases remaining between them. Germline V gives CDR1 MNHEY, CDR2 SVGAGI. The CDR3 length is 14 residues. These data belong to a study of shared clonotypes between healthy human individuals. Study results and caveats: Unshared clonotypes carried lower generation probabilities than those common to all four donors. Memory subsets generally showed smaller estimated richness than naive subsets did.

The chain uses TRBV6-5 and TRBJ2-3; D is unresolved. Material for sequencing was naive CD8+ T cells from PBMCs. The sequence was collected from a man aged 18 to 30 in good health. Some clones in this sample may be carry-over from other donors' samples. CDR3 in DNA: TGTGCCAGCAGCCCGGTAGGTGAGACCGATACGCAGTATTTT. It translates to CASSPVGETDTQYF.